This T cell receptor (beta chain) stems from a study of T cell repertoires in cytomegalovirus infection. Study as a whole: Public TCR beta signatures marked donors with CMV infection and the matching HLA.

Study conclusions and caveats: Clonotypes of TCR beta that were HLA-C-restricted and CMV-specific dominated the ex vivo response. Cumulated frequencies of public TCR beta families served to identify carriers of CMV plus the relevant HLA.

The sample holds a few counts of this clonotype. The antigen is not known. The CDR3 runs to 14 residues. Losses at the gene ends were 0 bases for V and 2 bases for J; bases not matched to a gene: 1. Germline V gene sequence: CDR1 DFQATT, CDR2 SNEGSKA (reference sequence). From the reads, TCRdb called clonotypes with MiXCR, one entry per CDR3 protein. The profile shows 150,000 to 200,000 distinct CDR3 sequences, about a sixth of them singletons. This chain links TRBV20-1 with TRBJ2-7; 10 bases match TRBD2. Sequencing input: CD8+ T cells from PBMCs. This sequence originates from a human donor in good health (CMV status not recorded). Some clones in this sample may be carry-over from other donors' samples. CDR3 protein: CSARDSGRTYEQYF. DNA for the CDR3: TGCAGTGCTAGAGATAGCGGGAGGACCTACGAGCAGTACTTC.